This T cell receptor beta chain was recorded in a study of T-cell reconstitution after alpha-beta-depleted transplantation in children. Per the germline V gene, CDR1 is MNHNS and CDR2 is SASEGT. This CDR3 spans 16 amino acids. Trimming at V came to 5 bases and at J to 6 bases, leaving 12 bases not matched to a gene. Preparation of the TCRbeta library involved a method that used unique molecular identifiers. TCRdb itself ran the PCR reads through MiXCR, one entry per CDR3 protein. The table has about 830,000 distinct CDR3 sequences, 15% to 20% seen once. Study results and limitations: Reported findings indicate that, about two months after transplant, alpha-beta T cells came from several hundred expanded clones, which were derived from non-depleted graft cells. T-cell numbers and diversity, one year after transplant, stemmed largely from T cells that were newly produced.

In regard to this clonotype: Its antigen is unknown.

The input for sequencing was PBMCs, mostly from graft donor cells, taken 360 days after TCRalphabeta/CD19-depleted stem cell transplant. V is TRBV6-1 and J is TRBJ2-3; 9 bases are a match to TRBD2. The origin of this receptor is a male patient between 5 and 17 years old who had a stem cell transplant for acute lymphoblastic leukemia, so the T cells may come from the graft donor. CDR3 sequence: CASSRYGAGGVDTQYF. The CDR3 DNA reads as TGTGCCAGCAGTCGATACGGGGCGGGAGGGGTGGATACGCAGTATTTT.